These 13 T cell receptor beta chains were sequenced from one sample in a study of T cells in Graves' hyperthyroidism and ophthalmopathy. Amplified regions were TCR beta CDR3 sequences from RNA transcripts. TCR CDR3 regions were first amplified by RT-PCR with HTBI primers. TCRdb passed the multiplex PCR reads through MiXCR, listing each CDR3 protein once. Of fewer than 550,000 distinct CDR3 sequences in the sample, approximately 25% were seen once. The sample comprised blood. The receptors were gathered from a woman in her twenties or thirties with Graves' ophthalmopathy.

This clonotype has more than one count but fewer than ten. The chain uses TRBV25-1 and TRBJ1-1; D ambiguous. CDR3 length equals 15 residues. V lost 5 bases to trimming and J lost 1 base, with 14 bases between them. Germline CDR1 reads MGHDK; CDR2 reads SYGVNS. Written as DNA, the CDR3 is TGTGCCAGCAGTCCACTTACCCCGGGGAACACTGAAGCTTTCTTT. This translates into CASSPLTPGNTEAFF.

The chain links TRBV30 to TRBJ2-5; D may be TRBD1 (6 bases). The germline V gene encodes CDR1 GTSNPN and CDR2 SVGIG (reference sequence). V was cut by 2 bases and J by 3 bases, with 10 bases left in between. The CDR3 sequence is 13 residues long. CDR3 in amino acids: CAWSRQVEETQYF. CDR3 in DNA: TGTGCCTGGAGTAGACAGGTGGAAGAGACCCAGTACTTC.

DNA for the CDR3: TGTGCCAGCAGCGGGACAGGGGAGTATGGCTACACCTTC. It encodes CASSGTGEYGYTF. The gene calls are TRBV6-1 and TRBJ1-2; 10 positions match TRBD1. V trimming: 6 bases; J trimming: 5 bases; junction bases outside the gene matches: 3. This CDR3 is built from 13 residues. Germline CDR1 MNHNS, CDR2 SASEGT.

This clonotype came up many times. The J gene is TRBJ2-7, the V gene TRBV7-2; no reliable D call. With 5 bases removed from V and 1 base from J, the gap between germline ends came to 9 bases. Germline CDR1 and CDR2: SGHTA and FQGNSA. The CDR3 consists of 13 residues. The CDR3 spells CASSPQESYEQYF. The DNA of the CDR3 is TGTGCCAGCAGCCCTCAGGAGTCCTACGAGCAGTACTTC.

This chain links TRBV6-1 with TRBJ1-2; no reliable D call. The germline gives CDR1 MNHNS, CDR2 SASEGT. With 5 bases removed from V and 1 base from J, the gap between germline ends came to 17 bases. The CDR3 extends over 16 amino acids. For the CDR3, the DNA is TGTGCCAGCAGTCTCCGGGCCAACAGCAATAACTATGGCTACACCTTC. The encoded protein is CASSLRANSNNYGYTF.

This clonotype was counted many times. The V gene is TRBV12-3 or TRBV12-4, the J gene TRBJ2-5, with 10 positions matching TRBD2. The V segment lost 3 bases and the J segment 6 bases; nucleotides outside the gene matches: 7. The CDR3 runs to 15 residues. CDR3 sequence reads: CASSLGGLAAKTQYF. CDR3 coding DNA: TGTGCCAGCAGTTTGGGTGGACTAGCGGCGAAGACCCAGTACTTC.

This clonotype showed up many times. This chain connects TRBV28 to TRBJ1-1; D is perhaps TRBD1 (5 bases). The germline V gene encodes CDR1 MDHEN and CDR2 SYDVKM. This CDR3 is 16 amino acids long. Trimming removed 2 bases at V and 1 base at J, with 14 bases between. The CDR3 sequence is CASSLSSAGRNTEAFF. CDR3 DNA: TGTGCCAGCAGTTTAAGTAGTGCGGGACGGAACACTGAAGCTTTCTTT. The variable domain in full, completed from reference TRBV28 and TRBJ1-1, reads DVKVTQSSRYLVKRTGEKVFLECVQDMDHENMFWYRQDPGLGLRLIYFSYDVKMKEKGDIPEGYSVSREKKERFSLILESASTNQTSMYLCASSLSSAGRNTEAFFGQGTRLTVV.

The sample holds many counts of this clonotype. The V gene is TRBV11-2, the J gene TRBJ1-3, with D possibly matching TRBD1 (6 bases). V was shortened by 6 bases and J by 0 bases, with 9 bases between the two germline ends. This CDR3 contains 14 residues. The germline gives CDR1 SGHAT, CDR2 FQNNGV. This CDR3 reads CASSWTVSGNTIYF. In DNA, the CDR3 is TGTGCCAGCAGTTGGACAGTCTCTGGAAACACCATATATTTT.

This clonotype was counted at least ten times. The chain joins TRBV7-6 to TRBJ1-5; D uncertain. The V gene lost 0 bases and the J gene lost 5 bases, with 8 bases spanning the gap. This CDR3 region has 14 residues. CDR1 and CDR2 (germline): SGHVS, FNYEAQ. The CDR3 protein is CASSLAQFYQPQHF. The DNA of the CDR3 is TGTGCCAGCAGCTTAGCACAGTTTTATCAGCCCCAGCATTTT.

This clonotype was observed at least ten times. This chain joins TRBV7-6 and TRBJ2-7; the match to TRBD1 covers 8 bases. Trimming took 1 base from V and 4 from J; bases not matched to a gene: 6. The CDR3 totals 15 residues. Looked up from germline, CDR1 is SGHVS and CDR2 is FNYEAQ. The CDR3 DNA reads TGTGCCAGCAGCTTAGGGACAGGGTCGGTGTACGAGCAGTACTTC. The encoded protein is CASSLGTGSVYEQYF.

Notes on this clonotype: One end of the junction varies from germline; a read error may be responsible. This sequence joins TRBV12-3 or TRBV12-4 and TRBJ1-1; D is possibly TRBD1 (5 bases). CDR3 size: 15 residues. The CDR3 sequence is CASTSGPSMNTDAFF. In nucleotides, the CDR3 is TGTGCCAGCACCTCAGGGCCCAGCATGAACACTGATGCTTTCTTT.

In regard to this clonotype: One base away lies a much larger clone, so this may be a sequencing read error. The chain carries TRBV10-2 and TRBJ1-1; D is unclear. Germline CDR1 and CDR2: WSHSY and SAAADI. The CDR3 totals 13 residues. CDR3 sequence: CASRHSAHTEACF. The CDR3 nucleotides read TGCGCCAGCAGACATTCGGCGCACACTGAAGCTTGCTTT.

This clonotype was counted at least ten times. The chain is built from TRBV6-2 or TRBV6-3 and TRBJ1-2; no definite D call. The CDR3 spans 12 residues. Trimming stripped 0 bases from V and 8 bases from J, with 7 bases between. The V gene's germline CDR1 is MNHEY and CDR2 SVGEGT. CDR3 nucleotide sequence: TGTGCCAGCAGTTACTCGAGGGTCGGCTACACCTTC. It translates to CASSYSRVGYTF.